This T cell receptor beta chain came from a study of cytomegalovirus exposure and HLA in healthy donors. This clone has more than one count but fewer than ten. Its antigen remains unknown. The primer mix had 60 Vbeta and 13 Jbeta primers. The assay was immunoSEQ multiplex PCR, and TCRdb's table has in-frame clones only and misses some. The sample records roughly 110,000 clones, about 85% being singletons. The CDR3 runs 14 residues. V lost 4 bases and J lost 3, with 10 bases in between. Looked up from germline, CDR1 is SGHDT and CDR2 is YYEEEE. Study outcomes and limitations: DRB1 showed the most TCR associations and HLA-C the fewest in a later analysis, as rates varied by HLA locus. A later analysis linked a missense variant in DCLRE1C to the trimming of TCR beta V and J genes. Immune exposure was documented only through CMV serostatus. Reports credit the classifier with highly specific, highly sensitive diagnosis of cytomegalovirus status.

The clonotype was recovered from a man younger than 45 in good health and CMV-seronegative. The sequenced material came from PBMCs. The chain couples TRBV5-6 to TRBJ2-2; D call uncertain. The CDR3 DNA sequence: TGTGCCAGCAGCAGCCAGGTTGACACCGGGGAGCTGTTTTTT. Translating gives CASSSQVDTGELFF.